This TCR beta chain was identified during a study of siplizumab effects on memory and regulatory T cells (dated by TCRdb to between 2018 and 2020). In the study overall: The study looked at the effect of siplizumab, an anti-CD2 antibody, on alloreactive T-cell subsets in allogeneic mixed lymphocyte reactions made from human PBMCs.

Receptor amplification or capture employed the immunoSEQ multiplex PCR assay. Roughly 10^5 TCR templates per sample were assayed on the deep sequencing platform. Genomic DNA extracted from sorted T cells was used for TCRbeta CDR3 sequencing. As for the authors' bioinformatics: The R programming language was used for clonal analysis of TCRbeta CDR3 data. Alloreactive CD4+ and CD8+ clones were identified by comparing unstimulated samples to CFSE-low samples taken after the reaction. Regulatory or non-regulatory origin of alloreactive CD4+ clones was assigned by matching sequences to the sorted unstimulated Treg and non-Treg repertoires. Not all clones reach the TCRdb copy of this immuneACCESS table, which keeps in-frame sequences only. Checked studies attribute under half of the gap to unresolved V genes and leave the rest unexplained. That table supplies the V and J calls and clone size; D and trimming were determined from the DNA. The table for this sample lists some 56,000 clones; just over 95% of them were counted only once. The ten biggest clones cover around 0.99% of the sample.

Note on this clone: Its cognate antigen has yet to be identified. Base qualities are not recorded, but no much larger clone differs from it by a single base.

Results the study describes overall, beyond this receptor: Among mappable alloreactive CD4+ clones, the Treg-derived fraction averaged approximately 69% with siplizumab versus 25% to 30% in control reactions. About 75-96% of proliferating CD4+ or CD8+ clones could not be given a naive or memory phenotype. Because sequences at frequencies below about 10^-5 were poorly captured, only a minor fraction of alloreactive clones could be mapped back to unstimulated subsets. Compared with memory T cells, unstimulated naive T cells appeared more diverse, and naive cells seemed to make a substantial contribution to the alloresponse. No functional confirmation was obtained for the suppressive function of proliferating Tregs from siplizumab cultures. Siplizumab significantly lowered the cumulative frequency of alloreactive sequences that could be traced to unstimulated CD4+ memory T cells.

Unstimulated CD4+ memory cells were also sequenced in three donor pairs, together with CD4+ naive, CD8+ TEMRA, CD8+ naive and CD8+ effector memory subsets. Sorted unstimulated T cells and proliferating T cells recovered from mixed lymphocyte reactions were subjected to TCRbeta CDR3 sequencing. Fresh whole blood from over eight HLA-typed healthy donors served as the source for isolating PBMCs. The material sequenced was naive CD8+ T cells sorted from blood. This specimen's cell subset or site label, interpreted: unstimulated naive T cells. This receptor was identified in a human donor in good health.

The nucleotide sequence is given as TGTGCCAGTAGTATAGATGGGACTAGAGTCGGCTCCTACAATGAGCAGTTCTTC. Translated, it reads CASSIDGTRVGSYNEQFF. The rearrangement joined TRBV19 to TRBJ2-1; a stretch of 8 junction bases matches TRBD2. Ends trimmed: V by 0 bases, J by 0 bases; bases unmatched to a gene: 7. CDR1 and CDR2, looked up from the germline V gene (reference sequence), are LNHDA and SQIVND. Measured from the cysteine to the phenylalanine, the CDR3 is 18 residues long. Just CDR3 DNA is preserved here, 54 bases in frame from base 1.